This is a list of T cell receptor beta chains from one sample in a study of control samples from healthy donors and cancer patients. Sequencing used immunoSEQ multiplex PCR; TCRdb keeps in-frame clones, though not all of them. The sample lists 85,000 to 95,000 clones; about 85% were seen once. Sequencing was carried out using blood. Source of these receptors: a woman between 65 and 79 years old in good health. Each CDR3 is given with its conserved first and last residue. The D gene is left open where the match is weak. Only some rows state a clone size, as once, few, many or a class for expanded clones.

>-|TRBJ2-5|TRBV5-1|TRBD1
TGCGCCAGCAGCGATGTTCAGGGGGCGAGGGAGACCCAGTACTTC
CASSDVQGARETQYF
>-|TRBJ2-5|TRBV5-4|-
TGTGCCAGCAGCAACGACAACATGCGAGAGACCCAGTACTTC
CASSNDNMRETQYF
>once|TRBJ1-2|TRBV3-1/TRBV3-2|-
TGTGCCAGCAGCCAAGAAGGGGGATCGCCTTTTACCCCGGGCTACACCTTC
CASSQEGGSPFTPGYTF
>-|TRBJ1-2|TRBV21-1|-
TGTGCCAGCGAGGACAGGGTCCCGGAGGGTTATGGCTACACCTTC
CASEDRVPEGYGYTF
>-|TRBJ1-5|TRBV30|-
TGTGCCTGGAGCCAGGGGAGAGGCAATCAGCCCCAGCATTTT
CAWSQGRGNQPQHF
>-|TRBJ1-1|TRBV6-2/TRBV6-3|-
TGTGCCAGCAGCCCGGCCCTTTACACGGGGAACACTGAAGCTTTCTTT
CASSPALYTGNTEAFF
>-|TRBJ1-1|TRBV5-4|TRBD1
TGTGCCAGCAGTTCGACAGGGGGCTCTGAAGCTTTCTTT
CASSSTGGSEAFF
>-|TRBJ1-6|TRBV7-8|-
TGTGCCAGCAGCTCGTACGGGACCTATAATTCACCCCTCCACTTT
CASSSYGTYNSPLHF
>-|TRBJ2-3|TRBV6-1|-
TGTGCCAGCAGTGAAGCGCGGGGTGATACGCAGTATTTT
CASSEARGDTQYF
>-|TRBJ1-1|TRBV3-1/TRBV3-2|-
TGTGCCAGCAGCCAAGTTTACGAAAACGATGCTTTCTTT
CASSQVYENDAFF
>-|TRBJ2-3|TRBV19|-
TGTGCCAGCCGTCAAGACAGCATAGCAGATACGCAGTATTTT
CASRQDSIADTQYF
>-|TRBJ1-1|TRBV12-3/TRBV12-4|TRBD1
TGTGCCAGCCACAGGGGCTCCAACACTGAAGCTTTCTTT
CASHRGSNTEAFF
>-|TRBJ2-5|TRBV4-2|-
TGTGCCAGCAGCCAATGGGGGGCGGGGGTTCAAGAGACCCAGTACTTC
CASSQWGAGVQETQYF
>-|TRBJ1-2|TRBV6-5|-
TGTGCCAGCAGTCCCGGGTTCGCCTATGGCTACACCTTC
CASSPGFAYGYTF
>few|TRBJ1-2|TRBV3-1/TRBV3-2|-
TGTGCCAGCAGCCAAGATTCAAGGGGGGACTATGGCTACACCTTC
CASSQDSRGDYGYTF
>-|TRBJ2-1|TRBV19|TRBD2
TGTGCCAGTACCGGCGGTAGCGGGACCCTCTCCTACAATGAGCAGTTCTTC
CASTGGSGTLSYNEQFF
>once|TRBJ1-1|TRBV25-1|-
TGTGCCAGCACCAAAACAGGGATTGGAACTGAAGCTTTCTTT
CASTKTGIGTEAFF
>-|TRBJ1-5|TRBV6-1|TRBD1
TGTGCCAGCAGTGAAAGGGGACAGGGGGGTGGTCAGCCCCAGCATTTT
CASSERGQGGGQPQHF
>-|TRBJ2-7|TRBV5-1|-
TGCGCCAGCAGCTTTTCAGGGGCCTACGAGCAGTACTTC
CASSFSGAYEQYF
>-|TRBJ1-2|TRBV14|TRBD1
TGTGCCAGCAGCCAGGACAGGCTATTCGGGGGCTACACCTTC
CASSQDRLFGGYTF
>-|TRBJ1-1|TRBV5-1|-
TGCGCCAGCAGCTCAACCGGGACGGGGAACACTGAAGCTTTCTTT
CASSSTGTGNTEAFF
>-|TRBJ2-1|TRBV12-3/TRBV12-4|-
TGTGCCAGCAGTTTAGGACAATACAATGAGCAGTTCTTC
CASSLGQYNEQFF
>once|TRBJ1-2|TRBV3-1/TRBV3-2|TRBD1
TGTGCCAGCGGACAGGGGGATCATGGCTACACCTTC
CASGQGDHGYTF
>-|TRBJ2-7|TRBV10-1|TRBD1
TGCGCCAGCAGTGAGGGGACAGGGCCTACCTACGAGCAGTACTTC
CASSEGTGPTYEQYF
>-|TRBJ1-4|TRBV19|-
TGTGCCAGTATGCGTTGGCCTTTGGGCCCGAATGAAAAACTGTTTTTT
CASMRWPLGPNEKLFF
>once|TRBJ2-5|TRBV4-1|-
TGCGCCAGCAGCCAAGATAGGGGGGACTCTCCTCAAGAGACCCAGTACTTC
CASSQDRGDSPQETQYF
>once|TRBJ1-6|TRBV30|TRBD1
TGTGCCTGGAATCACAGGGGCGATTCACCCCTCCACTTT
CAWNHRGDSPLHF
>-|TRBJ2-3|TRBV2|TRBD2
TGTGCCTGTGGGACTAGCGGAATCCACACGCAGTATTTT
CACGTSGIHTQYF
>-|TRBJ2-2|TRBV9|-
TGTGCCAGCAGCGTAGGGATGGACGGGGAGCTGTTTTTT
CASSVGMDGELFF